These 5 T cell receptor beta chains share one sample of origin, sequenced in a study of response to subunit inactivated influenza vaccine (dated by TCRdb to 2017 to 2018). Library prep was done by RT-PCR. The data were produced on an Illumina HiSeq 2500. TCRdb cleaned the public reads at Q25 with fastp, built clones with MiXCR and kept in-frame beta chains. Rows are combined by CDR3 protein, so each entry shows the most common genes and DNA. Present in this sample are around 580,000 distinct CDR3 sequences, 14% of which were seen just once. Roughly 10% of the sample belongs to the ten largest clones. The sample here was PBMCs from blood, taken 12 days after vaccination. These receptors were collected from a man aged 50-59 years who received an inactivated influenza vaccine. Donor details come from another sample of the same person, matched by shared clones.

At least ten counts were recorded for this clonotype. CDR3 DNA: TGTGCCAGCAGCTCCGGACAGGGGGAGACCCAGTACTTC. Amino acids: CASSSGQGETQYF. This chain links TRBV7-3 with TRBJ2-5, with 9 positions matching TRBD1. The CDR3 consists of 13 residues. Per germline, CDR1 SGHTA and CDR2 FQGTGA. Trimming removed 4 bases from V and 5 bases from J; junction bases left unmatched: 2.

A few counts support this clonotype. The rearrangement uses TRBV4-3 and TRBJ1-5, with a possible D match to TRBD1 (5 bases). This CDR3 spans 16 amino acids. V was pared by 1 base and J by 7 bases, with 17 bases between. Germline CDR1 and CDR2: LGHNA and YSLEER. The CDR3 loop reads CASSQGWGGNLQPQHF. The CDR3 coding sequence is TGCGCCAGCAGCCAAGGTTGGGGGGGAAACCTCCAGCCCCAGCATTTT.

This clonotype was observed a handful of times. The V and J genes are TRBV12-3 or TRBV12-4 and TRBJ1-2; D may be TRBD1 (6 bases). The CDR3 is made up of 16 amino acids. V was clipped by 4 bases and J by 4 bases, with 19 bases between them. CDR3 sequence: CASSWGDETGFYGYTF. DNA of the CDR3: TGTGCCAGCAGTTGGGGCGATGAAACAGGGTTCTATGGCTACACCTTC.

This clonotype was found a few times. The chain combines TRBV29-1 with TRBJ1-2; 7 bases are shared with TRBD1. With V trimmed by 3 bases and J by 8 bases, 15 bases remained unmatched. CDR3 length equals 15 residues. CDR1 is SQVTM and CDR2 is ANQGSEA in the germline V gene. The CDR3 region has the DNA TGCAGCGTTGACCTAACACAGACAGGGATAGAAGGCTACACCTTC. This encodes CSVDLTQTGIEGYTF.

This clonotype appeared a few times. The chain employs TRBV4-1 and TRBJ1-3; D is ambiguous. Deletions cut 0 bases from V and 0 bases from J, with 6 bases between. The V gene's germline CDR1 is MGHRA and CDR2 YSYEKL. The CDR3 runs to 15 residues. This chain's CDR3 is CASSQERGSGNTIYF. As DNA, the CDR3 is TGCGCCAGCAGCCAAGAACGGGGCTCTGGAAACACCATATATTTT.